Below, one T cell receptor beta chain is given with its context. The data were obtained in a study of monozygotic twins with inflammatory bowel disease. Germline CDR1 and CDR2: DFQATT and SNEGSKA (reference sequence). The CDR3 extends over 14 amino acids. TCRdb reprocessed the 5' RACE reads, with one entry per CDR3 protein and no DNA. With about 300,000 distinct CDR3 sequences in the sample, the ten largest clones hold approximately 5.9%. The chain employs TRBV20-1 and TRBJ2-2; as DNA is missing, the TRBD1 call by TCRdb cannot be tested. The receptor was derived from a human donor with ulcerative colitis or Crohn's disease, or a healthy co-twin of an affected twin (not recorded which). The sequencing sample was made of blood. The CDR3 loop is CSASRDGRGWELFF.